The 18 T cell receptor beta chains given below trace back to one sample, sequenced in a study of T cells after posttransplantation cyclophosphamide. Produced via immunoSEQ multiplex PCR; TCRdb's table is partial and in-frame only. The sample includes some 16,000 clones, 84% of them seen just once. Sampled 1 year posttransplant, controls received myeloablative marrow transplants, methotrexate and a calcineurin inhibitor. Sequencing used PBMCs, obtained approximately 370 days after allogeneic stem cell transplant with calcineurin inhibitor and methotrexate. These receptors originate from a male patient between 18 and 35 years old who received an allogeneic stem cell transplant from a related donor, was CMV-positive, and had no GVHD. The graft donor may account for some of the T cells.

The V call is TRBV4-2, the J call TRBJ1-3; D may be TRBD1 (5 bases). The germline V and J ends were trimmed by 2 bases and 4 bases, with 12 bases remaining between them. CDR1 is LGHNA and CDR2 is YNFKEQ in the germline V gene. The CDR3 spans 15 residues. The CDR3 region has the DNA TGTGCCAGCAGCCAACAGGGTGAGAGGGGAAACACCATATATTTT. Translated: CASSQQGERGNTIYF.

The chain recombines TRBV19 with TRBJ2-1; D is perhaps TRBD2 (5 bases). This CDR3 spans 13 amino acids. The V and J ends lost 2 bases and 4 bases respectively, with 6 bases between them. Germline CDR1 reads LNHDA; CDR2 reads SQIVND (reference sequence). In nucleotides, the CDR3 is TGTGCCAGTAGTATAAGAGGGTACAATGAGCAGTTCTTC. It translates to CASSIRGYNEQFF.

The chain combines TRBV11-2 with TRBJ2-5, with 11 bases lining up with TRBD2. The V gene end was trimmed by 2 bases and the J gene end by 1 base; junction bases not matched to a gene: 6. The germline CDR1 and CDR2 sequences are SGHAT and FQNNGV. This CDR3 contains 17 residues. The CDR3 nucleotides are TGTGCCAGCAGCTTAACTCTAGCGGGGGGCTTCCAAGAGACCCAGTACTTC. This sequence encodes CASSLTLAGGFQETQYF.

The CDR3 bases are TGTGCCAGCACCTCCATGGGGGACAGGAGTTACGAGACCCAGTACTTC. Translated, it gives CASTSMGDRSYETQYF. The chain joins TRBV27 to TRBJ2-5; 8 bases align to TRBD1. CDR1 and CDR2 from the germline V gene are MNHEY and SMNVEV (reference sequence). The junction had 15 bases not matched to a gene; V was cut back by 7 bases and J by 5 bases. This CDR3 contains 16 residues.

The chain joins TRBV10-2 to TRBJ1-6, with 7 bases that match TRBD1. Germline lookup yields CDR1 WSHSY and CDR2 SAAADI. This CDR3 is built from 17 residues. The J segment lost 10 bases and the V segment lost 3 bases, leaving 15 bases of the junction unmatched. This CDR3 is CASSDHPGTDYYSPLHF. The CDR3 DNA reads TGCGCCAGCAGTGACCATCCCGGGACAGATTATTACTCACCCCTCCACTTT.

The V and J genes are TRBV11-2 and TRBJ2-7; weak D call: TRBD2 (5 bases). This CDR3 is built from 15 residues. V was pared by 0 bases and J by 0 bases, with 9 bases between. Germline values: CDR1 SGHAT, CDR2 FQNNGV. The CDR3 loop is CASSLEAVSSYEQYF. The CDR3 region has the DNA TGTGCCAGCAGCTTAGAAGCGGTGAGCTCCTACGAGCAGTACTTC.

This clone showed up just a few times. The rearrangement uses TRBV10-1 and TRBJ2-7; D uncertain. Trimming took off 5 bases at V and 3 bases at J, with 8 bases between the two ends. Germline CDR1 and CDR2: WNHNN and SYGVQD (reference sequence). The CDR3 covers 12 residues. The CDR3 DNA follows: TGCGCCAGCAGTCCAGACAACTACGAGCAGTACTTC. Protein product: CASSPDNYEQYF.

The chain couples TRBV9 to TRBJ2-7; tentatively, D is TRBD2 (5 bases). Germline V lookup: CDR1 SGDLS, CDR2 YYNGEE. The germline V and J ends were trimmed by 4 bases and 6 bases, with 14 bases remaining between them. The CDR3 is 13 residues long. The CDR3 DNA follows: TGTGCCAGCAGCCCCCTGTCTGCGGGCGAGCAGTACTTC. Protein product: CASSPLSAGEQYF.

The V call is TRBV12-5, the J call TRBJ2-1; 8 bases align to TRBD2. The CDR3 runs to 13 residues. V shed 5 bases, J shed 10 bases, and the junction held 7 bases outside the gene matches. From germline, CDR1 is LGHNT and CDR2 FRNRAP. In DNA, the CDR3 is TGTGCTAGTGGTCCCAGGACTAGCAGCGAGCAGTTCTTC. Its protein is CASGPRTSSEQFF.

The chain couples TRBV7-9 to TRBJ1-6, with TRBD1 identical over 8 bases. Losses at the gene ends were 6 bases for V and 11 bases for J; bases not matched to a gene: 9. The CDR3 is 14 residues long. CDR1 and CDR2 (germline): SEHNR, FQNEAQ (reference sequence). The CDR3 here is CASRKDRESAPLHF. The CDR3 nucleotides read TGTGCCAGCAGGAAGGACAGGGAGAGTGCACCCCTCCACTTT.

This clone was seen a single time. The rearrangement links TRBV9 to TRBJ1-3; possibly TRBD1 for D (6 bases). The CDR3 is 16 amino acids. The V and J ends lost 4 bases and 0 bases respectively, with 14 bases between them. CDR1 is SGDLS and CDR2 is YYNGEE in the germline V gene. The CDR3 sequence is CASSTQVGASGNTIYF. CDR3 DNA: TGTGCCAGCAGCACCCAAGTGGGGGCCTCTGGAAACACCATATATTTT.

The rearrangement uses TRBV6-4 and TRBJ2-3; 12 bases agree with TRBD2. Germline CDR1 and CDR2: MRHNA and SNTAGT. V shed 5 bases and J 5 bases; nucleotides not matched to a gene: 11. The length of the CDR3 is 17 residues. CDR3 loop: CASSYRLAGVNGDTQYF. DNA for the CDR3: TGTGCCAGCAGTTATAGACTAGCGGGAGTAAATGGAGATACGCAGTATTTT.

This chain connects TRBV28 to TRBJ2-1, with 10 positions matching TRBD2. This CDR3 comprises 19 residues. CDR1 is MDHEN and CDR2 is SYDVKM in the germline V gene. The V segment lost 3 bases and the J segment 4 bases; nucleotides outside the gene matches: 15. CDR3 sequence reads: CASSLVGLAAQAAYNEQFF. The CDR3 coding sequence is TGTGCCAGCAGTTTGGTCGGACTAGCGGCACAAGCTGCTTACAATGAGCAGTTCTTC.

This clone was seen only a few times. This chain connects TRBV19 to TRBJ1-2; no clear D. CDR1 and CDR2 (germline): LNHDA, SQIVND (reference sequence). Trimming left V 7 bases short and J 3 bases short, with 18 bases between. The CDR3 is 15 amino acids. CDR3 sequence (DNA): TGTGCCAGTAACCCGAGCAAAACTACATACTATGGCTACACCTTC. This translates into CASNPSKTTYYGYTF.

The CDR3 region has the DNA TGTGCCAGCAGGCAGGCACCGCCCCGGGACAGTTCTAATGAAAAACTGTTTTTT. It encodes CASRQAPPRDSSNEKLFF. The V and J genes are TRBV28 and TRBJ1-4; the match to TRBD1 covers 7 bases. J was trimmed by 3 bases and V by 6 bases; bases with no gene match: 16. Per the germline V gene, CDR1 is MDHEN and CDR2 is SYDVKM. The CDR3 extends over 18 amino acids.

For the CDR3, the DNA is TGTGCCAGCAGCTTGGATGGGACAGGGCCGACCTACGAGCAGTACTTC. Translating gives CASSLDGTGPTYEQYF. This rearrangement joins TRBV5-6 to TRBJ2-7; 9 bases are a match to TRBD1. The V and J ends lost 0 bases and 2 bases, in that order; junction bases with no gene match: 6. The CDR3 length is 16 residues. CDR1 is SGHDT and CDR2 is YYEEEE in the germline V gene.

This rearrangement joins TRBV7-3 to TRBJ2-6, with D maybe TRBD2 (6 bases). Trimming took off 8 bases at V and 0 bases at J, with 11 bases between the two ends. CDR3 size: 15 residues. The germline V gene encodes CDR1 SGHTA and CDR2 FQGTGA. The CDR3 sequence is CASGTSTSGANVLTF. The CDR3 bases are TGTGCCAGCGGGACTTCGACCTCTGGGGCCAACGTCCTGACTTTC.

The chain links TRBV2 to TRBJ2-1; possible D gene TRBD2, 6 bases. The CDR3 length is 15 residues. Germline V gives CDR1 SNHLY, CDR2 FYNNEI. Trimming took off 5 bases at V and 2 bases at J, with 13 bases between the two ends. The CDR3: CASSWGSGAYNEQFF. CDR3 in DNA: TGTGCCAGCAGTTGGGGTAGCGGAGCCTACAATGAGCAGTTCTTC.